This TCR beta chain was sequenced during a study of blood T cell repertoires in COVID-19. Study in general: Some COVID-19 samples were acute and others convalescent; all came from the United States, Italy and Spain. T cells, B-cell-depleted T cells, or PBMCs supplied cDNA or gDNA.

This CDR3 spans 16 amino acids. Trimming at V came to 4 bases and at J to 2 bases, leaving 8 bases not matched to a gene. The germline gives CDR1 LNHDA, CDR2 SQIVND (reference sequence). In the authors' workflow: Reference gene primer amplification in the assay estimated nucleated cell counts. The repertoire was sequenced with immunoSEQ multiplex PCR; TCRdb's copy has only in-frame clones and lacks some. V, J and clone size are those of that table, while D and trimming were read from the DNA. This table holds about 74,000 clones, roughly 88% found once. The chain combines TRBV19 with TRBJ1-5; 7 bases align to TRBD1. This TCR derives from a woman aged 80 or over with active or convalescent COVID-19. Sequencing input: peripheral blood. CDR3 region: CASSNLTGSRNQPQHF. The CDR3 DNA sequence: TGTGCCAGTAGTAACTTGACAGGGAGCCGCAATCAGCCCCAGCATTTT.